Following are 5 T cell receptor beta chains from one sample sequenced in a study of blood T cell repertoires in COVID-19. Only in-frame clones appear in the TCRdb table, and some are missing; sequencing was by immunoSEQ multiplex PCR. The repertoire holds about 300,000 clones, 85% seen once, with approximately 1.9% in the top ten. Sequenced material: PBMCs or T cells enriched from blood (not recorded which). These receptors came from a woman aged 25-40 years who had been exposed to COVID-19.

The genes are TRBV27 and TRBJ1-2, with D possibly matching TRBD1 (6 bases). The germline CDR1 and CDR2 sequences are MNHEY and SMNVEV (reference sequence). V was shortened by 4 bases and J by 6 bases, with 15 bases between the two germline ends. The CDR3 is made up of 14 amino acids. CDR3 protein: CASSSPDSSDGYTF. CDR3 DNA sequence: TGTGCCAGCAGTTCCCCGGACAGTTCAGATGGCTACACCTTC.

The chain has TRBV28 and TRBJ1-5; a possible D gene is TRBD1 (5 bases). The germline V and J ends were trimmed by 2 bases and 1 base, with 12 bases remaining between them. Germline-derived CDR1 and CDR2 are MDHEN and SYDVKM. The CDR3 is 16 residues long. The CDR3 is CASSLRGQGSNQPQHF. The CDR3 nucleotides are TGTGCCAGCAGTTTAAGGGGCCAGGGCAGCAATCAGCCCCAGCATTTT.

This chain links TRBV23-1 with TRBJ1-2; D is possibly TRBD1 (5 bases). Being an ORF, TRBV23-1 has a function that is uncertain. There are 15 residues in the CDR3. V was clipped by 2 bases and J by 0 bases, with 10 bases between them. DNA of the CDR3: TGCGCCAGCAGTCAACAACGACAGCCTAACTATGGCTACACCTTC. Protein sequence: CASSQQRQPNYGYTF.

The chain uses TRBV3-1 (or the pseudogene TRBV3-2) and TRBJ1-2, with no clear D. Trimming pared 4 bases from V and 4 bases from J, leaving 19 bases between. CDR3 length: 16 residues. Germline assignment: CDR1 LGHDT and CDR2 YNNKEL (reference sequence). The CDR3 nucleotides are TGTGCCAGCAGCCCAGAGGTCCCCCGACGGGGCTATGGCTACACCTTC. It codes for CASSPEVPRRGYGYTF.

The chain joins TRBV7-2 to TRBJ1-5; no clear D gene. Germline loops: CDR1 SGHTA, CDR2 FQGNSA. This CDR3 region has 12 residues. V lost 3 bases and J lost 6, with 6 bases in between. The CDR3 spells CASSFPSQPQHF. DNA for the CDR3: TGTGCCAGCAGCTTTCCGTCTCAGCCCCAGCATTTT.